Presented here are 27 T cell receptor beta chains from one specimen sequenced in a study of cytomegalovirus exposure and HLA in healthy donors. With 60 Vbeta and 13 Jbeta primers, the PCR was carried out. TCRdb's copy holds only in-frame clones and misses some; the assay was immunoSEQ multiplex PCR. This table holds about 160,000 clones, roughly 80% found once. The sample comprised PBMCs. Source of these receptors: a woman aged 25 to 39 in good health and CMV-seronegative.

CDR3 protein: CASSPRGVPNNQPQHF. CDR3 sequence (DNA): TGTGCCAGCAGCCCTAGAGGCGTCCCGAACAATCAGCCCCAGCATTTT. J is TRBJ1-5 and V is TRBV7-8; D ambiguous. The CDR3 loop spans 16 amino acids. Per germline, CDR1 SGHVS and CDR2 FQNEAQ. V was cut by 5 bases and J by 3 bases, with 17 bases left in between.

Details on this clone: The junction differs from germline at one of its ends, possibly a read error. The sample has other DNA sequences that encode this CDR3 too. The J gene is TRBJ1-3, the V gene TRBV15, with a possible D match to TRBD1 (6 bases). Germline values: CDR1 LNHNV, CDR2 YYDKDF (reference sequence). This CDR3 is 15 amino acids long. CDR3 in amino acids: CATSHAGVSGNTIYF. The CDR3, as DNA: TGCGCCACCAGCCATGCAGGGGTCTCTGGAAACACCATATATTTT.

The rearrangement uses TRBV4-1 and TRBJ2-2, with D tentatively TRBD1 (6 bases). This CDR3 is 16 amino acids long. The germline V gene encodes CDR1 MGHRA and CDR2 YSYEKL. Trimming shortened V by 6 bases and J by 0 bases, and 14 bases separated the two germline ends. As DNA, the CDR3 is TGCGCCAGCAGGCATCTGGGGACATCGAACACCGGGGAGCTGTTTTTT. Translation: CASRHLGTSNTGELFF.

For this clone: The junction departs from the called germline gene at one end, perhaps through a read error. The chain couples TRBV7-9 to TRBJ2-7; D is unclear. Germline V gene sequence: CDR1 SEHNR, CDR2 FQNEAQ (reference sequence). This CDR3 is 11 amino acids long. CDR3 DNA sequence: TGTTCCAGCAGTACAGTGGGCGAGCAGTACTTC. Amino acid sequence: CSSSTVGEQYF.

This chain uses TRBV29-1 with TRBJ1-1; maybe TRBD1 (5 bases). The germline CDR1 and CDR2 sequences are SQVTM and ANQGSEA. Trimming took off 7 bases at V and 3 bases at J, with 15 bases between the two ends. CDR3 length: 13 amino acids. CDR3 sequence: CSALWGGYTEAFF. CDR3 coding DNA: TGCAGCGCCCTCTGGGGGGGGTACACTGAAGCTTTCTTT.

This chain joins TRBV19 and TRBJ1-2, with a possible D match to TRBD1 (6 bases). This CDR3 spans 12 amino acids. Germline CDR1 LNHDA, CDR2 SQIVND (reference sequence). The germline V and J ends were trimmed by 10 bases and 1 base, with 10 bases remaining between them. CDR3 DNA sequence: TGTGCCACGGAAGGGGGTAACTATGGCTACACCTTC. Translated, it gives CATEGGNYGYTF.

CDR3 coding DNA: TGTGCCAGCAGTTGGGACAGGGCGAACACTGAAGCTTTCTTT. Its translation is CASSWDRANTEAFF. The chain uses TRBV2 and TRBJ1-1, with TRBD1 identical over 9 bases. After removal of 5 bases from V and 1 base from J, the junction contained 2 bases not matched to a gene. This CDR3 has 14 amino acids. Germline assignment: CDR1 SNHLY and CDR2 FYNNEI.

The chain combines TRBV5-4 with TRBJ1-1, with 12 bases that match TRBD1. Per the germline V gene, CDR1 is SGHNT and CDR2 is YYREEE (reference sequence). V was pared by 0 bases and J by 0 bases, with 9 bases of the junction left unmatched. CDR3 length equals 19 residues. The CDR3 sequence: CASSLGGQGAINMNTEAFF. CDR3 bases: TGTGCCAGCAGCTTGGGGGGACAGGGGGCGATCAACATGAACACTGAAGCTTTCTTT.

The V gene is TRBV29-1, the J gene TRBJ2-2; D is perhaps TRBD2 (7 bases). V lost 4 bases to trimming and J lost 1 base, with 13 bases between them. Germline assignment: CDR1 SQVTM and CDR2 ANQGSEA. This CDR3 has 15 amino acids. The CDR3 loop reads CSVGGGPGNTGELFF. DNA of the CDR3: TGCAGCGTTGGGGGGGGGCCGGGGAACACCGGGGAGCTGTTTTTT.

This chain connects TRBV15 to TRBJ2-3; a possible D gene is TRBD2 (7 bases). CDR1 LNHNV and CDR2 YYDKDF come from the germline V gene (reference sequence). V lost 4 bases, J lost 5 bases, and 13 bases lay in between. The CDR3 spans 14 residues. The CDR3 spells CATSTGGHKDTQYF. CDR3 nucleotides: TGTGCCACCAGCACCGGGGGGCATAAAGATACGCAGTATTTT.

The gene calls are TRBV5-6 and TRBJ1-5; possible D gene TRBD1, 5 bases. CDR1 is SGHDT and CDR2 is YYEEEE in the germline V gene. Trimming left V 3 bases short and J 2 bases short, with 15 bases between. The CDR3 loop spans 16 amino acids. The CDR3 here is CASSWGARGRNQPQHF. In DNA, the CDR3 is TGTGCCAGCAGCTGGGGCGCCCGAGGTCGCAATCAGCCCCAGCATTTT.

The gene calls are TRBV7-2 and TRBJ1-5; no reliable D call. The germline V and J ends were trimmed by 3 bases and 0 bases, with 6 bases remaining between them. Germline V gene sequence: CDR1 SGHTA, CDR2 FQGNSA. The CDR3 length is 14 residues. The chain's CDR3 is CASSFQFSNQPQHF. Here the CDR3 DNA reads TGTGCCAGCAGCTTCCAATTTAGCAATCAGCCCCAGCATTTT.

Only one count was recorded for this clone. The chain uses TRBV20-1 and TRBJ1-1; 7 bases map to TRBD1. Germline V gives CDR1 DFQATT, CDR2 SNEGSKA (reference sequence). With V trimmed by 5 bases and J by 8 bases, 5 bases remained unmatched. The CDR3 extends over 11 amino acids. The CDR3 loop reads CSARGTAEAFF. For the CDR3, the DNA is TGCAGTGCTCGAGGGACAGCAGAAGCTTTCTTT.

This clone came up a few times. The chain recombines TRBV13 with TRBJ1-4, with D possibly TRBD1 on 6 matching bases. V lost 5 bases to trimming and J lost 0 bases, with 13 bases between them. Germline V gene data show CDR1 as PRHDT and CDR2 as FYEKMQ (reference sequence). The CDR3 totals 16 residues. For the CDR3, the DNA is TGTGCCAGCAGCATCGGGACACTAGCAACTAATGAAAAACTGTTTTTT. Encoded protein: CASSIGTLATNEKLFF.

Note on this clone: Other DNA sequences of this sample code for an identical CDR3. The chain is built from TRBV6-1 and TRBJ1-1; 9 bases map to TRBD1. The CDR3 runs to 14 residues. V shed 4 bases and J 5 bases; nucleotides not matched to a gene: 5. The germline V gene has CDR1 MNHNS and CDR2 SASEGT. CDR3: CASSAGQGWTEAFF. The DNA of the CDR3 is TGTGCCAGCAGTGCAGGACAGGGGTGGACTGAAGCTTTCTTT.

The V and J genes are TRBV5-4 and TRBJ2-4; D is perhaps TRBD1 (5 bases). This CDR3 has 15 amino acids. V gave up 4 bases and J gave up 0 bases, with 11 bases separating them. Germline CDR1 and CDR2: SGHNT and YYREEE (reference sequence). The CDR3 nucleotides are TGTGCCAGCAGCCAGACAGCAGTAGCCAAAAACATTCAGTACTTC. It is translated as CASSQTAVAKNIQYF.

J is TRBJ1-6 and V is TRBV30; 7 nucleotides align to TRBD1. Looked up from germline, CDR1 is GTSNPN and CDR2 is SVGIG (reference sequence). Trimming cost V 2 bases and J 5 bases; bases outside gene matches: 9. The CDR3 runs 16 residues. Written as DNA, the CDR3 is TGTGCCTGGAGTAATCCGGGACAGACAAATAATTCACCCCTCCACTTT. It yields the protein CAWSNPGQTNNSPLHF.

V usage is TRBV28 and J usage is TRBJ1-2; 7 bases align to TRBD1. CDR3 length equals 13 residues. J was trimmed by 7 bases and V by 6 bases; bases with no gene match: 8. The V gene's germline CDR1 is MDHEN and CDR2 SYDVKM. CDR3 bases: TGTGCCAGCAGAAGGACAGGCGGCAGTGGCTACACCTTC. This sequence encodes CASRRTGGSGYTF.

V usage is TRBV2 and J usage is TRBJ2-7, with 8 bases matching TRBD1. Germline V gene lookup returns CDR1 SNHLY and CDR2 FYNNEI. CDR3 length: 15 residues. With 3 bases clipped from V and 2 bases from J, the junction kept 6 bases outside the gene matches. The CDR3 DNA follows: TGTGCCAGCAGTGACGACAGGGGCAATACCTACGAGCAGTACTTC. Its translation: CASSDDRGNTYEQYF.

This clone was found a few times. A much bigger clone sits one base away, suggesting this may be a read error. V and J are TRBV7-9 and TRBJ2-5; TRBD1 might be the D (8 bases). The DNA end is more similar to TRBJ2-7, so the J call may be wrong. This CDR3 contains 16 residues. Germline CDR1 SEHNR, CDR2 FQNEAQ (reference sequence). The CDR3 region has the DNA TGTTCCAGCAGCCGTGGGGGGGGACAGGCTTCCTACGAGCAGTACTTC. Amino acids: CSSSRGGGQASYEQYF.

This chain links TRBV5-1 with TRBJ1-1; TRBD1 agrees at 7 bases. J was trimmed by 2 bases and V by 4 bases; bases with no gene match: 8. The germline CDR1 and CDR2 sequences are SGHRS and YFSETQ. The CDR3 has 15 residues. The CDR3 region has the DNA TGCGCCAGCAGCCCCACGACAGGGAGTAACACTGAAGCTTTCTTT. It is translated as CASSPTTGSNTEAFF.

The rearrangement joins TRBV5-4 to TRBJ2-7; the match to TRBD1 covers 7 bases. Germline CDR1 reads SGHNT; CDR2 reads YYREEE (reference sequence). The V and J ends lost 4 bases and 3 bases, in that order; junction bases with no gene match: 7. CDR3 length: 14 amino acids. CDR3 protein: CASSARDSRYEQYF. CDR3 in DNA: TGTGCCAGCAGCGCCCGGGACAGCCGCTACGAGCAGTACTTC.

CDR3 loop: CASSLDRGNVAFF. CDR3 nucleotides: TGTGCCAGCAGTTTGGACAGGGGGAATGTGGCTTTCTTT. This chain uses TRBV6-1 with TRBJ1-1; 10 bases fit TRBD1. Per the germline V gene, CDR1 is MNHNS and CDR2 is SASEGT. J gave up 11 bases and V 5 bases, and 8 bases lay outside the gene matches. The length of the CDR3 is 13 residues.

This sequence joins TRBV5-1 and TRBJ1-1; possible D gene TRBD1, 6 bases. CDR3 length equals 14 residues. The V gene lost 0 bases and the J gene lost 5 bases, with 11 bases spanning the gap. CDR1 is SGHRS, CDR2 YFSETQ, per germline. Here the CDR3 DNA reads TGCGCCAGCAGCTTGGATACAGGGACGACTGAAGCTTTCTTT. Translating gives CASSLDTGTTEAFF.

This clone came up once. V and J are TRBV10-3 and TRBJ2-7; 7 positions agree with TRBD1. The CDR3 is 16 amino acids. Germline V gives CDR1 ENHRY, CDR2 SYGVKD. The junction had 12 bases not matched to a gene; V was cut back by 4 bases and J by 3 bases. The CDR3 sequence: CAISGQGSGGSYEQYF. Here the CDR3 DNA reads TGTGCCATCAGTGGACAGGGTTCAGGGGGTAGCTACGAGCAGTACTTC.

The J gene is TRBJ2-5, the V gene TRBV5-6, with 7 bases identical to TRBD1. The V gene end was trimmed by 5 bases and the J gene end by 4 bases; junction bases not matched to a gene: 20. There are 18 residues in the CDR3. CDR1 and CDR2 from the germline V gene are SGHDT and YYEEEE. The CDR3 loop reads CASSPPRDREFLRETQYF. Written as DNA, the CDR3 is TGTGCCAGCAGTCCCCCCCGAGACAGGGAGTTTTTAAGAGAGACCCAGTACTTC.

The V call is TRBV5-4, the J call TRBJ2-1; possibly TRBD1 for D (6 bases). The germline V gene encodes CDR1 SGHNT and CDR2 YYREEE (reference sequence). The CDR3 length is 15 residues. V lost 0 bases and J lost 9, with 16 bases in between. CDR3 amino acids: CASSLEGTSSSEQFF. In DNA form, the CDR3 reads TGTGCCAGCAGCTTGGAGGGGACAAGTAGCAGTGAGCAGTTCTTC.